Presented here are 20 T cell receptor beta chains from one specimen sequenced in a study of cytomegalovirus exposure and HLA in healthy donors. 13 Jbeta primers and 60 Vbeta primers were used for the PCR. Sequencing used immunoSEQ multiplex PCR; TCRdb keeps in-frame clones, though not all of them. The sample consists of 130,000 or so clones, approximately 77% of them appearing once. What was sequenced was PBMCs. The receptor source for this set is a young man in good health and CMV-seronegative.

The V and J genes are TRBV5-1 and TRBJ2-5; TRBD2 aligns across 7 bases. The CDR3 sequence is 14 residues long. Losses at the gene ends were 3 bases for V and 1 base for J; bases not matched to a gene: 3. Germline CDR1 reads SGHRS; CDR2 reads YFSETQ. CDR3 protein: CASSWEGFQETQYF. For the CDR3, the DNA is TGCGCCAGCAGCTGGGAGGGCTTCCAAGAGACCCAGTACTTC.

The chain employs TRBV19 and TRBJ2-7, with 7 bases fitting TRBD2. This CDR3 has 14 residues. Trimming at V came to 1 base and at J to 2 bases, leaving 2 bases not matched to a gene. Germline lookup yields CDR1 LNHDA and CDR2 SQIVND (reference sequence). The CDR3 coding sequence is TGTGCCAGTAGTATAGCAGGACTAGCCTACGAGCAGTACTTC. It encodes CASSIAGLAYEQYF.

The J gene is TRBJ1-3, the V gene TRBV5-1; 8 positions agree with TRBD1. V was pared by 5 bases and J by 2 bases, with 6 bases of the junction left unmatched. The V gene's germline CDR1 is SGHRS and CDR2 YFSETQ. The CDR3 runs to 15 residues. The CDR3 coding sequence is TGCGCCAGCAGTACGACAGGGGCTACTGGAAACACCATATATTTT. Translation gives CASSTTGATGNTIYF.

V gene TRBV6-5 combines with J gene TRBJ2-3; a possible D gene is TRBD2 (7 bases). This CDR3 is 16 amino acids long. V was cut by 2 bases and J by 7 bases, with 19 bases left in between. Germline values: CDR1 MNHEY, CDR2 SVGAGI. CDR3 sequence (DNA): TGTGCCAGCAGTTACGGGGCGGGGGCCGGGGTAAATACGCAGTATTTT. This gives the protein CASSYGAGAGVNTQYF.

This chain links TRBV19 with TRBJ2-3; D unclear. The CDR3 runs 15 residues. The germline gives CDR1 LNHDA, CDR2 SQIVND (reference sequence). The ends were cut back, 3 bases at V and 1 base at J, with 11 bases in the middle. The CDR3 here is CASSIGGAGTDTQYF. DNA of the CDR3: TGTGCCAGTAGTATCGGCGGAGCTGGCACAGATACGCAGTATTTT.

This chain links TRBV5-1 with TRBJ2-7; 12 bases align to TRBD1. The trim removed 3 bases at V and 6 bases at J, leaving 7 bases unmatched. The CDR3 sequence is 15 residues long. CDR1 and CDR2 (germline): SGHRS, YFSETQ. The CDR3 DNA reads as TGCGCCAGCAGCTCGCGACCGGGACAGGGGGCCGAGCAGTACTTC. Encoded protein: CASSSRPGQGAEQYF. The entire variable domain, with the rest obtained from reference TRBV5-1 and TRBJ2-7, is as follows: KAGVTQTPRYLIKTRGQQVTLSCSPISGHRSVSWYQQTPGQGLQFLFEYFSETQRNKGNFPGRFSGRQFSNSRSEMNVSTLELGDSALYLCASSSRPGQGAEQYFGPGTRLTVT.

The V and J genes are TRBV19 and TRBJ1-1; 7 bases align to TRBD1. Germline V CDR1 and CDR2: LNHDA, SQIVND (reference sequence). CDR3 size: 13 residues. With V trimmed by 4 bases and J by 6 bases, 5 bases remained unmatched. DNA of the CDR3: TGTGCCAGTAGTACGACAGGGTACGCTGAAGCTTTCTTT. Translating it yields CASSTTGYAEAFF.

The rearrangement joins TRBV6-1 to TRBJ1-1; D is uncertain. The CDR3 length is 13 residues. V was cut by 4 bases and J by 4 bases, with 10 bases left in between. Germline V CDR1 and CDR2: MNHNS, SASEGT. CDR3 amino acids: CASSAFYSTEAFF. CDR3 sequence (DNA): TGTGCCAGCAGTGCCTTCTATTCCACTGAAGCTTTCTTT.

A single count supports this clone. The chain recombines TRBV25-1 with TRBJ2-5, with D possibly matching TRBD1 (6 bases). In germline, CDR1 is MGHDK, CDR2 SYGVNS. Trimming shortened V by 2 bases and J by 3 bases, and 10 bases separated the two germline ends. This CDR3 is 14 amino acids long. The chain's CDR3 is CASSEGGQKETQYF. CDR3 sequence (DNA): TGTGCCAGCAGTGAAGGAGGACAGAAAGAGACCCAGTACTTC.

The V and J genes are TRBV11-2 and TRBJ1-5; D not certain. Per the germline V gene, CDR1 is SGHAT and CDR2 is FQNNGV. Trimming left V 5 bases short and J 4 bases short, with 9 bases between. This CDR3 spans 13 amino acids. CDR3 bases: TGTGCCAGCAGCCCCTCCCCGAATCAGCCCCAGCATTTT. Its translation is CASSPSPNQPQHF.

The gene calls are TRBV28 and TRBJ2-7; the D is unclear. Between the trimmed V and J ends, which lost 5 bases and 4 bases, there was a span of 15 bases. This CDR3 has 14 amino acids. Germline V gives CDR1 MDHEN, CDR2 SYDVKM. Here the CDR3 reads CASSAPMVLYEQYF. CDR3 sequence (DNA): TGTGCCAGCAGTGCCCCTATGGTTCTTTACGAGCAGTACTTC.

The CDR3 protein is CASRAGGHNEQFF. The CDR3 DNA sequence: TGTGCCAGCAGGGCGGGGGGGCACAATGAGCAGTTCTTC. This chain joins TRBV2 and TRBJ2-1, with 9 positions matching TRBD2. Germline-derived CDR1 and CDR2 are SNHLY and FYNNEI. The CDR3 sequence is 13 residues long. The ends lost 6 bases at V and 5 bases at J; junction bases unmatched: 2.

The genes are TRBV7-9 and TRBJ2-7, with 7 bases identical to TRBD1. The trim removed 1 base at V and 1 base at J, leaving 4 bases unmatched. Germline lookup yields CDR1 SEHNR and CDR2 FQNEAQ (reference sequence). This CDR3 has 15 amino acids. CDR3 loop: CASSLEGTVSYEQYF. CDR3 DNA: TGTGCCAGCAGCTTAGAAGGGACAGTATCCTACGAGCAGTACTTC.

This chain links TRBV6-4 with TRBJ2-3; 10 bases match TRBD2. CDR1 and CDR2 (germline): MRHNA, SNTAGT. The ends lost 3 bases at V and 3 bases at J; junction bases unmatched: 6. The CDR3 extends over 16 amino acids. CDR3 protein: CASSEEAGGPTDTQYF. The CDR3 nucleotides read TGTGCCAGCAGTGAGGAAGCGGGGGGGCCGACAGATACGCAGTATTTT.

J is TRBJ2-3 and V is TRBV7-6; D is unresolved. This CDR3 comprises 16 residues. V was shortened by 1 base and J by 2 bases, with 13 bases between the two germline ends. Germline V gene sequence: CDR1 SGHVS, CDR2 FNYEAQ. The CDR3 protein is CASSLGPSNPTDTQYF. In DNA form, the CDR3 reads TGTGCCAGCAGCTTAGGGCCCTCGAACCCCACAGATACGCAGTATTTT.

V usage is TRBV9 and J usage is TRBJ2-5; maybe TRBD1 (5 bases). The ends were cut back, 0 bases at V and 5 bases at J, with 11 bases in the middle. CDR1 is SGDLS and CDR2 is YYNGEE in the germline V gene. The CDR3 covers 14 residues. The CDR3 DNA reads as TGTGCCAGCAGCGTAGAAGGGGTTTGGGAGACCCAGTACTTC. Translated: CASSVEGVWETQYF. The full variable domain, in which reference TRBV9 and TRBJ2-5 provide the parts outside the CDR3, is DSGVTQTPKHLITATGQRVTLRCSPRSGDLSVYWYQQSLDQGLQFLIQYYNGEERAKGNILERFSAQQFPDLHSELNLSSLELGDSALYFCASSVEGVWETQYFGPGTRLLVL.

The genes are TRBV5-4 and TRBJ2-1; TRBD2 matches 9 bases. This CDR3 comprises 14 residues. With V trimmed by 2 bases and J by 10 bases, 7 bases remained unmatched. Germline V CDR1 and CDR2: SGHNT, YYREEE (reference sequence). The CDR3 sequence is CASSLGLAHSEQFF. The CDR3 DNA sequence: TGTGCCAGCAGCTTAGGACTAGCGCATTCGGAGCAGTTCTTC.

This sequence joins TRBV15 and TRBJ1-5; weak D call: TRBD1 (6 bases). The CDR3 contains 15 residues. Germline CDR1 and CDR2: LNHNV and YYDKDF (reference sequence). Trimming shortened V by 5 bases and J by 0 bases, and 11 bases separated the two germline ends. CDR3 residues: CATSSGTYSNQPQHF. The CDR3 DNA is TGTGCCACCAGCTCCGGGACATATAGCAATCAGCCCCAGCATTTT.

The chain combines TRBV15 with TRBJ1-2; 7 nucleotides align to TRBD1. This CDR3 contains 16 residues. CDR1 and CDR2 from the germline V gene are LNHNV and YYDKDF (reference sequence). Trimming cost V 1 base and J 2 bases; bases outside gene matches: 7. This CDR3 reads CATSRAGTAPNYGYTF. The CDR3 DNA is TGTGCCACCAGCAGAGCCGGGACAGCTCCGAACTATGGCTACACCTTC.

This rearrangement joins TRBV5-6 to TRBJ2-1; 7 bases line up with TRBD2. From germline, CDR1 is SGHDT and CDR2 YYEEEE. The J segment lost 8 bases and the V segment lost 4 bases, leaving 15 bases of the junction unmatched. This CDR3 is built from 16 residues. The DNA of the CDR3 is TGTGCCAGCAGCCTGGGCCCAGGACTAGGGGCGGATGAGCAGTTCTTC. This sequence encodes CASSLGPGLGADEQFF.